This T cell receptor (beta chain) appears in the sequencing data of a study of cytotoxic CD8 clonotypes in ibrutinib-treated CLL. Targeted sequencing depth ranged from 1 in 200,000 to 1 in 1 million T cells. Libraries were prepared by immunoSEQ multiplex PCR; TCRdb keeps only in-frame clonotypes and omits some of them. The repertoire includes about 40,000 clones, roughly 65% of them detected once, and about 7.4% sits in the top ten. A note on this clone: The antigen is unknown.

Study-level points and caveats: Public clonotypes were uncommon and contracted or stayed stable on treatment. Sampling time points were not equivalent between sustained-remission and progressing patients.

The V end was cut by 4 bases, the J end by 9 bases, with 8 bases between. This CDR3 is 12 amino acids long. Germline V lookup: CDR1 SGHNT, CDR2 YYREEE (reference sequence). The starting material was PBMCs, obtained at disease progression, from a patient treated with ibrutinib. The origin of this receptor is a human donor with chronic lymphocytic leukemia. This chain connects TRBV5-4 to TRBJ1-6; no reliable D call. The CDR3, as DNA: TGTGCCAGCAGCCGGGGTTTTTCACCCCTCCACTTT. Translating gives CASSRGFSPLHF.